The clone carrying this TCR beta chain is a singleton in its sample. The study ran its PCR with 60 Vbeta and 13 Jbeta primers. The assay was immunoSEQ multiplex PCR, and TCRdb's table has in-frame clones only and misses some. The table records fewer than 150,000 clones, 60% to 80% of them present only once. This CDR3 has 14 amino acids. With 4 bases clipped from V and 5 bases from J, the junction kept 7 bases outside the gene matches. Germline CDR1 is SGHRS and CDR2 is YFSETQ. These data are taken from a study of cytomegalovirus exposure and HLA in healthy donors. Each donor's status was that of a healthy bone marrow donor.

The chain employs TRBV5-1 and TRBJ2-7, with TRBD1 matching over 9 bases. The sequence came from a woman aged 45-59 years in good health and CMV-seronegative. The specimen was PBMCs. CDR3 in amino acids: CASSIGQGSNEQYF. CDR3 coding DNA: TGCGCCAGCAGCATTGGACAGGGGAGCAACGAGCAGTACTTC.